This T cell receptor (beta chain) is drawn from a study of T-cell reconstitution after alpha-beta-depleted transplantation in children. J was trimmed by 8 bases and V by 3 bases; bases with no gene match: 13. Looked up from germline, CDR1 is SGHRS and CDR2 is YFSETQ. This CDR3 region has 16 residues. TCRbeta library preparation incorporated unique molecular identifiers. From the PCR reads, TCRdb called clonotypes with MiXCR, one entry per CDR3 protein. In the table there are approximately 350,000 distinct CDR3 sequences, 13% of which are singletons. The starting material was PBMCs, obtained from the stem cell graft. This receptor was taken from a human donor who donated a stem cell graft to a child with Fanconi anemia. The chain recombines TRBV5-1 with TRBJ2-2; 7 positions agree with TRBD2. Here the CDR3 DNA reads TGCGCCAGCAGCTCGCTCGGACTAGTTTCGAGGGGGGAGCTGTTTTTT. Its translation: CASSSLGLVSRGELFF. Filled out from reference TRBV5-1 and TRBJ2-2, the complete variable domain reads KAGVTQTPRYLIKTRGQQVTLSCSPISGHRSVSWYQQTPGQGLQFLFEYFSETQRNKGNFPGRFSGRQFSNSRSEMNVSTLELGDSALYLCASSSLGLVSRGELFFGEGSRLTVL.